The sequence of this T cell receptor beta chain was determined in a study of blood T cell repertoires in COVID-19 (dated by TCRdb to about 2020). Study-level background: Collaborator samples came from the United States, Italy and Spain and covered acute and convalescent phases of COVID-19. The prospective study material was composed of cDNA or gDNA derived from T cells, B-cell-depleted T cells, or PBMCs. The dataset comprised deeply sampled blood TCRbeta repertoires from subjects exposed to, actively infected with, or recovered from COVID-19. The repertoires were released in a freely available public database meant as a resource for research on the immune response to SARS-CoV-2. Samples were obtained from the ongoing ImmuneRACE study (first 160 participants) and from some 1,200 subjects provided by 6 global collaborators. Sample metadata almost always included a de-identified subject ID, COVID-19 status, age in years and sex. Where HLA class I and class II types were available, the types were taken from metadata supplied by the sample provider, not from assay-based typing. The full study reports these points: Clinical and demographic metadata were provided uncurated, with the amount varying by source and participant.

TCRbeta CDR3 regions were amplified from genomic DNA by means of the immunoSEQ Assay, a bias-controlled multiplex PCR. The original methods were these. The number of nucleated cells in each sample was estimated from the amplification of reference gene primers within the assay. Sequence reads were collapsed and filtered to measure the absolute abundance of every unique TCRbeta CDR3 rearrangement. For each sample, productive Simpson clonality was calculated by taking the square root of Simpson's diversity index across productive rearrangements. Not all clones reach the TCRdb copy of this immuneACCESS table, which keeps in-frame sequences only. Checked studies attribute under half of the gap to unresolved V genes and leave the rest unexplained. The V and J calls and the clone size are those of that table, but D and trimming were determined from the DNA. The sample table lists roughly 68,000 clones, approximately 79% of them with a count of one. Clones ranked in the top ten supply about 16% of the sample.

Counted from cysteine to phenylalanine, this CDR3 has 16 amino acids. Only the CDR3 region is kept as DNA, spanning 48 bases read in frame from base 1. Looking up the germline V gene yields CDR1 KGHDR and CDR2 SFDVKD. V drops 2 bases and J drops 6 bases, leaving 15 bases in between. Each collaborating institution followed its own protocols to collect whole blood in K2EDTA tubes. Collaborator samples were shipped for TCRbeta analysis as frozen whole blood, isolated PBMCs, or DNA extracted from either sample type. This clone occurred a few times. Its antigen remains unidentified. No base qualities exist here, and no much larger clone lies one base off it.

This receptor was identified in a man older than 75 with active COVID-19. The sample taken for sequencing was peripheral blood. The rearrangement combines TRBV24-1 with TRBJ2-2; the D gene is perhaps TRBD1, on 5 matching bases. The DNA is as follows: TGTGCCACCAGTGATTCAACCAGGGCTGGGCCCGGGGAGCTGTTTTTT. Its coded protein is CATSDSTRAGPGELFF.